Listed here are 30 T cell receptor beta chains from one sample, sequenced in a study of shared clonotypes between healthy human individuals. Method: immunoSEQ multiplex PCR; TCRdb's copy keeps in-frame clones and lacks some. This sample has 2 million to 2.5 million clones, with almost 96% found just once. The specimen was naive CD4+ T cells sorted from blood. Stated subset: CD45RA+ positively selected. Receptors were obtained from a man aged 18 to 35 in good health.

V gene TRBV6-6 combines with J gene TRBJ1-2; D is ambiguous. The CDR3 length is 15 residues. V was shortened by 3 bases and J by 1 base, with 12 bases between the two germline ends. CDR1 and CDR2 (germline): MNHNY, SVGAGI (reference sequence). The CDR3 region is CASSYVRPGNYGYTF. The DNA of the CDR3 is TGTGCCAGCAGTTATGTTAGACCGGGTAACTATGGCTACACCTTC.

The V gene is TRBV5-1, the J gene TRBJ2-7; maybe TRBD1 (9 bases). V lost 2 bases and J lost 0, with 21 bases in between. CDR3 size: 18 residues. Germline V gene sequence: CDR1 SGHRS, CDR2 YFSETQ. CDR3 in DNA: TGCGCCAGCAGCTTATGGGCCGGGACAGGGACTAGCTCCTACGAGCAGTACTTC. This codes for CASSLWAGTGTSSYEQYF.

As DNA, the CDR3 is TGCAGCGTCGGGGACAGGGGGCCTGGGCGGCCCCAGCATTTT. Translated, it gives CSVGDRGPGRPQHF. The V call is TRBV29-1, the J call TRBJ1-5; TRBD1 matches at 12 bases. Germline CDR1 reads SQVTM; CDR2 reads ANQGSEA. This CDR3 has 14 amino acids. The junction had 9 bases not matched to a gene; V was cut back by 6 bases and J by 9 bases.

The table lists this clone with a count of one. The chain has TRBV19 and TRBJ2-5, with 7 nucleotides matching TRBD1. J gave up 5 bases and V 8 bases, and 11 bases lay outside the gene matches. The germline V gene has CDR1 LNHDA and CDR2 SQIVND (reference sequence). This CDR3 has 14 residues. CDR3 sequence (DNA): TGTGCCAGTTGGGCATTTACAGGGGAGGAGACCCAGTACTTC. Protein: CASWAFTGEETQYF. Drawing the rest from reference TRBV19 and TRBJ2-5, the complete variable domain is DGGITQSPKYLFRKEGQNVTLSCEQNLNHDAMYWYRQDPGQGLRLIYYSQIVNDFQKGDIAEGYSVSREKKESFPLTVTSAQKNPTAFYLCASWAFTGEETQYFGPGTRLLVL.

The V gene is TRBV5-4, the J gene TRBJ2-5; D gene uncertain. Trimming pared 5 bases from V and 1 base from J, leaving 12 bases between. CDR1 SGHNT and CDR2 YYREEE come from the germline V gene (reference sequence). The CDR3 length is 14 residues. DNA of the CDR3: TGTGCCAGCAGTACAGCGTCGGTCCAAGAGACCCAGTACTTC. This codes for CASSTASVQETQYF.

In its sample, this clone was seen once. The V and J genes are TRBV27 and TRBJ2-3, with 14 bases matching TRBD2. The junction had 7 bases not matched to a gene; V was cut back by 3 bases and J by 5 bases. The CDR3 runs to 17 residues. From germline, CDR1 is MNHEY and CDR2 SMNVEV (reference sequence). This CDR3 reads CASSLSTSGGARDTQYF. DNA of the CDR3: TGTGCCAGCAGTTTGTCGACTAGCGGGGGGGCCAGAGATACGCAGTATTTT.

The chain uses TRBV18 and TRBJ2-7; TRBD1 agrees at 7 bases. Germline V gene sequence: CDR1 KGHSH, CDR2 LQKENI. The CDR3 length is 13 residues. V was pared by 2 bases and J by 7 bases, with 5 bases of the junction left unmatched. CDR3 region: CASSPEAGGEQYF. The CDR3 DNA reads as TGTGCCAGCTCACCAGAGGCAGGGGGAGAGCAGTACTTC.

V is TRBV6-1 and J is TRBJ1-2, with a tentative D call TRBD1 (6 bases). The CDR3 runs to 14 residues. The V and J ends lost 6 bases and 2 bases respectively, with 13 bases between them. Germline-derived CDR1 and CDR2 are MNHNS and SASEGT. The CDR3 is CASRVSGTNYGYTF. The CDR3 DNA is TGTGCCAGCAGGGTTAGTGGGACAAACTATGGCTACACCTTC.

J is TRBJ1-5 and V is TRBV28, with D possibly TRBD1 on 5 matching bases. With 2 bases removed from V and 2 bases from J, the gap between germline ends came to 19 bases. CDR3 length equals 18 residues. In germline, CDR1 is MDHEN, CDR2 SYDVKM. The CDR3 here is CASSLGRGPWVGNQPQHF. Written as DNA, the CDR3 is TGTGCCAGCAGTTTAGGGCGGGGACCCTGGGTCGGCAATCAGCCCCAGCATTTT.

The chain carries TRBV9 and TRBJ2-2; TRBD2 matches at 12 bases. J lost 6 bases, V lost 4 bases, and 4 bases had no gene match. The CDR3 covers 15 residues. In germline, CDR1 is SGDLS, CDR2 YYNGEE. The CDR3 coding sequence is TGTGCCAGCAGCCCTCGGACTAGCGGGGCCGGGGAGCTGTTTTTT. Protein product: CASSPRTSGAGELFF. Full variable domain (outside the CDR3, taken from reference TRBV9 and TRBJ2-2): DSGVTQTPKHLITATGQRVTLRCSPRSGDLSVYWYQQSLDQGLQFLIQYYNGEERAKGNILERFSAQQFPDLHSELNLSSLELGDSALYFCASSPRTSGAGELFFGEGSRLTVL.

The rearrangement joins TRBV18 to TRBJ1-1; D unresolved. This CDR3 has 15 amino acids. Trimming stripped 1 base from V and 0 bases from J, with 9 bases between. The germline gives CDR1 KGHSH, CDR2 LQKENI. The CDR3 DNA is TGTGCCAGCTCACCACAGTCAGATATGAACACTGAAGCTTTCTTT. Protein product: CASSPQSDMNTEAFF.

The chain has TRBV5-3 and TRBJ2-2, with a weak D call TRBD1 (6 bases). TRBV5-3 is an ORF, and what it does is uncertain. The CDR3 is 15 residues long. Between the trimmed V and J ends, which lost 4 bases and 3 bases, there was a span of 13 bases. The CDR3 region is CARSPRQDDTGELFF. The CDR3 nucleotides are TGTGCCAGAAGCCCCCGACAGGATGACACCGGGGAGCTGTTTTTT.

The rearrangement links TRBV6-5 to TRBJ2-2; D is unresolved. The CDR3 extends over 14 amino acids. Germline V gene lookup returns CDR1 MNHEY and CDR2 SVGAGI. The V end was cut by 5 bases, the J end by 5 bases, with 12 bases between. The CDR3 sequence: CASSTRVRTGELFF. In DNA, the CDR3 is TGTGCCAGCAGTACGAGAGTTAGGACCGGGGAGCTGTTTTTT.

The gene calls are TRBV6-6 and TRBJ1-6; weak D call: TRBD1 (5 bases). Germline V CDR1 and CDR2: MNHNY, SVGAGI (reference sequence). The CDR3 is made up of 14 amino acids. V was pared by 6 bases and J by 5 bases, with 11 bases between. The CDR3: CASRSDRDNSPLHF. DNA for the CDR3: TGTGCCAGCAGGTCTGACAGAGATAATTCACCCCTCCACTTT.

The chain carries TRBV30 and TRBJ1-1; 7 nucleotides match TRBD1. There are 13 residues in the CDR3. The germline V gene encodes CDR1 GTSNPN and CDR2 SVGIG (reference sequence). Losses at the gene ends were 2 bases for V and 5 bases for J; bases not matched to a gene: 5. DNA for the CDR3: TGTGCCTGGAGTATTCAGGGGGGGACTGAAGCTTTCTTT. This gives the protein CAWSIQGGTEAFF.

The V gene is TRBV19, the J gene TRBJ2-5; 9 nucleotides agree with TRBD1. The CDR3 length is 15 residues. V lost 9 bases, J lost 5 bases, and 13 bases stayed unmatched. Germline values: CDR1 LNHDA, CDR2 SQIVND (reference sequence). The CDR3 loop reads CASTGGRFGWETQYF. The CDR3 nucleotides are TGTGCCAGCACAGGGGGCAGGTTCGGATGGGAGACCCAGTACTTC.

The chain links TRBV2 to TRBJ2-7, with 10 bases identical to TRBD2. The germline gives CDR1 SNHLY, CDR2 FYNNEI. This CDR3 has 20 amino acids. With 1 base clipped from V and 3 bases from J, the junction kept 18 bases outside the gene matches. In DNA, the CDR3 is TGTGCCAGCAGTGAAGGGGTGTTAGCGGGAGGAAGGGCTTCTGGCTACGAGCAGTACTTC. Encoded protein: CASSEGVLAGGRASGYEQYF.

The rearrangement links TRBV11-2 to TRBJ2-5; 7 nucleotides align to TRBD2. Losses at the gene ends were 8 bases for V and 1 base for J; bases not matched to a gene: 7. Germline CDR1 SGHAT, CDR2 FQNNGV. This CDR3 is 14 amino acids long. CDR3 protein: CASGGTSAQETQYF. The CDR3 DNA reads as TGTGCCAGCGGGGGAACTAGCGCCCAAGAGACCCAGTACTTC.

The CDR3 is CASSSSGRAPSSYNEQFF. The CDR3 region has the DNA TGTGCCAGCAGTTCTAGCGGGAGGGCCCCAAGCTCCTACAATGAGCAGTTCTTC. This chain links TRBV5-5 with TRBJ2-1; 12 nucleotides match TRBD2. Germline-derived CDR1 and CDR2 are SGHKS and YYEKEE (reference sequence). With V trimmed by 5 bases and J by 0 bases, 9 bases remained unmatched. This CDR3 is built from 18 residues.

V is TRBV25-1 and J is TRBJ1-6; TRBD1 is a possible D gene (6 bases). The V gene's germline CDR1 is MGHDK and CDR2 SYGVNS. Trimming pared 6 bases from V and 7 bases from J, leaving 13 bases between. CDR3 length equals 14 residues. The CDR3 protein is CASRQGAHNSPLHF. DNA for the CDR3: TGTGCCAGCAGACAGGGAGCCCACAATTCACCCCTCCACTTT.

Points on this clone: The sample has other DNA sequences that encode this CDR3 too. The chain recombines TRBV2 with TRBJ2-2; 7 nucleotides agree with TRBD1. Looked up from germline, CDR1 is SNHLY and CDR2 is FYNNEI. The CDR3 covers 14 residues. V shed 7 bases, J shed 3 bases, and the junction held 5 bases outside the gene matches. CDR3 nucleotide sequence: TGTGCCAGCAACCGACAGGGTGACACCGGGGAGCTGTTTTTT. Its translation is CASNRQGDTGELFF.

The V call is TRBV11-2, the J call TRBJ1-3; D possibly corresponds to TRBD1 (5 bases). The germline gives CDR1 SGHAT, CDR2 FQNNGV. Trimming removed 5 bases at V and 0 bases at J, with 17 bases between. The length of the CDR3 is 17 residues. CDR3 amino acids: CASSIALGRISGNTIYF. Written as DNA, the CDR3 is TGTGCCAGCAGCATCGCCTTGGGACGGATCTCTGGAAACACCATATATTTT. The whole variable domain, filled in from reference TRBV11-2 and TRBJ1-3, reads EAGVAQSPRYKIIEKRQSVAFWCNPISGHATLYWYQQILGQGPKLLIQFQNNGVVDDSQLPKDRFSAERLKGVDSTLKIQPAKLEDSAVYLCASSIALGRISGNTIYFGEGSWLTVV.

The chain links TRBV5-4 to TRBJ2-5, with D perhaps matching TRBD1 (6 bases). Trimming took 6 bases from V and 0 from J, leaving 15 bases between them. The germline V gene has CDR1 SGHNT and CDR2 YYREEE (reference sequence). The CDR3 length is 15 residues. CDR3 coding DNA: TGTGCCAGCAATCCACAGGGAGCGTACCAAGAGACCCAGTACTTC. The encoded protein is CASNPQGAYQETQYF.

The chain combines TRBV5-3 with TRBJ2-5, with a tentative D call TRBD1 (5 bases). TRBV5-3 is known as an ORF, though its function is uncertain. Trimming stripped 1 base from V and 4 bases from J, with 11 bases between. The CDR3 is 14 residues long. DNA of the CDR3: TGTGCCAGAAGCTTGATGAAGGGGCGAGAGACCCAGTACTTC. This gives the protein CARSLMKGRETQYF.

This chain links TRBV9 with TRBJ2-7, with D possibly matching TRBD1 (5 bases). V shed 4 bases and J shed 0 bases, with 14 bases lying between them. The CDR3 length is 15 residues. Per the germline V gene, CDR1 is SGDLS and CDR2 is YYNGEE. CDR3 region: CASSRTRELSYEQYF. CDR3 DNA sequence: TGTGCCAGCAGCAGAACCAGGGAACTCTCCTACGAGCAGTACTTC.

The chain uses TRBV29-1 and TRBJ2-7, with no clear D. The CDR3 runs 11 residues. V was shortened by 4 bases and J by 5 bases, with 9 bases between the two germline ends. Per the germline V gene, CDR1 is SQVTM and CDR2 is ANQGSEA. CDR3 residues: CSVGGSHEQYF. In DNA form, the CDR3 reads TGCAGCGTTGGTGGGTCCCACGAGCAGTACTTC.

This clone was picked up a small number of times. The chain couples TRBV6-5 to TRBJ1-3; the D is unclear. The CDR3 covers 12 residues. Germline CDR1 is MNHEY and CDR2 is SVGAGI. V was clipped by 4 bases and J by 4 bases, with 5 bases between them. CDR3 coding DNA: TGTGCCAGCAGTTCCTTCGGAAACACCATATATTTT. Amino acids: CASSSFGNTIYF.

The DNA for the CDR3 is TGTGCCAGCAGCTTGGACCTGGGGGTCCTTGACACTGAAGCTTTCTTT. Protein sequence: CASSLDLGVLDTEAFF. The chain has TRBV5-5 and TRBJ1-1, with a weak D call TRBD1 (5 bases). This CDR3 has 16 residues. Trimming removed 0 bases from V and 3 bases from J, with 15 bases in between. Germline V gives CDR1 SGHKS, CDR2 YYEKEE (reference sequence).

This sequence joins TRBV2 and TRBJ2-3; TRBD1 agrees at 9 bases. The V segment lost 3 bases and the J segment 2 bases; nucleotides outside the gene matches: 3. This CDR3 comprises 15 residues. Germline assignment: CDR1 SNHLY and CDR2 FYNNEI. This chain's CDR3 is CASSDDRGTTDTQYF. CDR3 coding DNA: TGTGCCAGCAGTGATGACAGGGGGACCACAGATACGCAGTATTTT. Based on the CDR3 plus reference TRBV2 and TRBJ2-3, the full variable domain is EPEVTQTPSHQVTQMGQEVILRCVPISNHLYFYWYRQILGQKVEFLVSFYNNEISEKSEIFDDQFSVERPDGSNFTLKIRSTKLEDSAMYFCASSDDRGTTDTQYFGPGTRLTVL.

The rearrangement links TRBV30 to TRBJ2-7; 7 nucleotides align to TRBD1. The ends lost 0 bases at V and 9 bases at J; junction bases unmatched: 14. CDR3 size: 15 residues. Germline CDR1 GTSNPN, CDR2 SVGIG (reference sequence). Here the CDR3 reads CAWSVKTGFRGRQYF. CDR3 bases: TGTGCCTGGAGTGTGAAGACAGGGTTCCGTGGTAGGCAGTACTTC.